Listed below are T cell receptor beta chains from one sample, sequenced in a study of T cells in Graves' hyperthyroidism and ophthalmopathy. TCRdb recomputed calls from the multiplex PCR reads with MiXCR, one row per CDR3 protein. The table records some 360,000 distinct CDR3 sequences, 11% to 15% of them present only once. The sequenced material came from blood. These receptors originate from a woman aged 60 to 75 with Graves' hyperthyroidism. Both conserved end residues are part of each CDR3. The D gene is left open where the match is weak. Expanded clones are given a class, and other clones once, few, many or no size at all.

J gene	D gene	CDR3 length	V gene	clone size	CDR3 DNA	CDR3 protein
TRBJ2-1	TRBD2	17	TRBV7-3	many	TGTGCCAGCAGCTTAACGGGAAGCGGGAGGCCTTACAATGAGCAGTTCTTC	CASSLTGSGRPYNEQFF
TRBJ2-7	.	15	TRBV27	.	TGTGCCAGCAGAGAGACCCGGGACTTCCCCTACGAGCAGTACTTC	CASRETRDFPYEQYF
TRBJ2-1	TRBD1	16	TRBV12-3/TRBV12-4	.	TGTGCCAGCAGCCATCTAGGGGGACAGGGCTACAATGAGCAGTTCTTC	CASSHLGGQGYNEQFF
TRBJ2-6	.	15	TRBV20-1	few	TGCAGTGCTAGTGAGCGGAACTCTGGGGCCAACGTCCTGACTTTC	CSASERNSGANVLTF
TRBJ1-1	.	14	TRBV13	many	TGTGCCAGCAGCACACTAACTGGGGGCACTGAAGCTTTCTTT	CASSTLTGGTEAFF
TRBJ1-2	TRBD1	15	TRBV28	many	TGTGCCAGCAGTTCCCCCGGGACAGGGGTTGGGGGCTACACCTTC	CASSSPGTGVGGYTF
TRBJ2-1	.	15	TRBV5-1	.	TGCGCCAGCAGCTGGGGAAGCTACGCCTACAATGAGCAGTTCTTC	CASSWGSYAYNEQFF
TRBJ2-1	.	13	TRBV5-1	many	TGCGCCAGCAGCCAGGGACCCACCAATGAGCAGTTCTTC	CASSQGPTNEQFF
TRBJ1-1	.	13	TRBV18	many	TGTGCCAGCTCACCAAACCCGGACGGTGAAGCTTTCTTT	CASSPNPDGEAFF
TRBJ2-1	TRBD2	16	TRBV19	.	TGTGCCAGTAGTATAGGAGGCGGGAGCTCCTACAATGAGCAGTTCTTC	CASSIGGGSSYNEQFF
TRBJ2-7	TRBD1	13	TRBV29-1	many	TGCAGCGTTGGGGTTGACAGGGCATCCGAGCAGTACTTC	CSVGVDRASEQYF
TRBJ2-7	.	13	TRBV11-2	many	TGTGCCAGCAGCTTAGTTCTGGGAGGCGAGCAGTACTTC	CASSLVLGGEQYF
TRBJ2-1	TRBD2	15	TRBV5-5	many	TGTGCCAGCAGCCTAAGCGGGAGGTATTACAATGAGCAGTTCTTC	CASSLSGRYYNEQFF
TRBJ2-3	.	14	TRBV29-1	.	TGCAGCGTTGAATTTTGGGACCAGTCAGATACGCAGTATTTT	CSVEFWDQSDTQYF
TRBJ2-3	TRBD2	15	TRBV20-1	many	TGCAGTGCAACCCCGACTAGCGGCCGCACAGATACGCAGTATTTT	CSATPTSGRTDTQYF
TRBJ2-1	TRBD2	16	TRBV11-2	many	TGTGCCAGCAGCTTACTAGCGGGAGTCTCTTACAATGAGCAGTTCTTC	CASSLLAGVSYNEQFF
TRBJ2-1	.	17	TRBV10-1	few	TGCGCCAGCAGTGAAAGTCCAGGCAGCAGCTCCTACAATGAGCAGTTCTTC	CASSESPGSSSYNEQFF
TRBJ1-2	.	17	TRBV29-1	many	TGCAGCGTTGACGGAGGCACAAGGGACATTCCCCGGGGTGGCTACACCTTC	CSVDGGTRDIPRGGYTF
TRBJ1-4	TRBD1	14	TRBV12-3/TRBV12-4	many	TGTGCCAGCAGTCTGGACAGGGGGCGGGAAAAACTGTTTTTT	CASSLDRGREKLFF
TRBJ2-3	.	13	TRBV20-1	.	TGCAGTGTTCGGGGAGGCCCTCAGGATACGCAGTATTTT	CSVRGGPQDTQYF
TRBJ2-5	.	14	TRBV5-1	many	TGCGCCAGCAGCTTGACCCAGCCCCAAGAGACCCAGTACTTC	CASSLTQPQETQYF
TRBJ2-2	.	13	TRBV9	few	TGTGCCAGCAGCACAGCGGACACCGGGGAGCTGTTTTTT	CASSTADTGELFF
TRBJ2-4	.	12	TRBV7-9	few	TGTGCCAGCAGCTTAGCGCGAGGAATTCAGTACTTC	CASSLARGIQYF
TRBJ1-2	.	14	TRBV3-1	many	TGTGCCAGCAGCCAAGATTCGCAGGGCTATGGCTACACCTTC	CASSQDSQGYGYTF
TRBJ2-4	TRBD2	15	TRBV28	few	TGTGCCAGCAGTCCGCGACTAGCGGGAGGGCCATATCAGTACTTC	CASSPRLAGGPYQYF
TRBJ2-3	TRBD2	15	TRBV2	many	TGTGCCAGCAGTGCCGGACTAGCGGGCACAGATACGCAGTATTTT	CASSAGLAGTDTQYF
TRBJ2-3	TRBD2	17	TRBV11-2	.	TGTGTCAGCAGCTTAGAGACTAGCGGGGGCAGGGGAGATACGCAGTATTTT	CVSSLETSGGRGDTQYF
TRBJ2-3	.	16	TRBV6-1	many	TGTGCCAGCAGTTACCCGGGCGGTCCCGGCACAGATACGCAGTATTTT	CASSYPGGPGTDTQYF
TRBJ2-5	.	16	TRBV11-2	.	TGTGCCAGCAGCCAAGGGACTTCAAATTCCCAAGAGACCCAGTACTTC	CASSQGTSNSQETQYF
TRBJ2-7	TRBD1	13	TRBV5-1	many	TGCGCCAGCAGCCCGACAGGGGGGCACGAGCAGTACTTC	CASSPTGGHEQYF
TRBJ1-1	.	15	TRBV28	many	TGTGCCAGCAGTTCTCAGGGTAATGCGAACACTGAAGCTTTCTTT	CASSSQGNANTEAFF
TRBJ1-1	.	12	TRBV5-6	few	TGTGCCAGCAGCTTCTCGGCCTCTGAAGCTTTCTTT	CASSFSASEAFF
TRBJ2-7	TRBD2	15	TRBV20-1	many	TGCAGTGCTAGGGGGTTGGCTAGCGGGAGCGACGAGCAGTACTTC	CSARGLASGSDEQYF
TRBJ2-5	TRBD1	14	TRBV11-3	many	TGTGCCAGCAGCTACGACAGGGGGCAAGAGACCCAGTACTTC	CASSYDRGQETQYF
TRBJ2-1	.	17	TRBV10-2	many	TGCGCCAGCAGCGTCTCTACCCTAGCGAGCTCCTACAATGAGCAGTTCTTC	CASSVSTLASSYNEQFF
TRBJ2-1	TRBD2	15	TRBV20-1	many	TGCAGTGCTCGGGTGGGACTAGCGGGAGCCTATGAGCAGTTCTTC	CSARVGLAGAYEQFF
TRBJ2-3	TRBD2	17	TRBV11-2	many	TGTGCCAGCAGCCCGAAATCTAGCGGCTCCCCCACAGATACGCAGTATTTT	CASSPKSSGSPTDTQYF
TRBJ2-3	.	15	TRBV5-4	.	TGTGCCAGCAGCTTGGGGGCGGGATACACAGATACGCAGTATTTT	CASSLGAGYTDTQYF
TRBJ2-1	TRBD2	15	TRBV6-6	many	TGTGCCAGCAGTTACTTTGGCGGGGGGTACAATGAGCAGTTCTTC	CASSYFGGGYNEQFF
TRBJ2-2	.	11	TRBV6-1	.	TGTGCCAGAGGGGAAACCGGGGAGCTGTTTTTT	CARGETGELFF